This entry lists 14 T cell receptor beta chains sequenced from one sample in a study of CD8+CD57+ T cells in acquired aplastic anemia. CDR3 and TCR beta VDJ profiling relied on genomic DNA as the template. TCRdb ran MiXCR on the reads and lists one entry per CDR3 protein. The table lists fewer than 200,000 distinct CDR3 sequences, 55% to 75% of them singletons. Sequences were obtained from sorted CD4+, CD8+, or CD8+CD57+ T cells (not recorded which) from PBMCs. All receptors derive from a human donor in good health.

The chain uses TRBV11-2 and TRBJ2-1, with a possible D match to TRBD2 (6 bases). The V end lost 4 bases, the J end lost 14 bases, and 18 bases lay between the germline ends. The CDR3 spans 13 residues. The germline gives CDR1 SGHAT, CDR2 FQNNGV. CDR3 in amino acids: CASSSIRRGSEFF. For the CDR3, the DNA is TGTGCCAGCAGCTCCATTAGACGGGGGTCAGAGTTCTTC.

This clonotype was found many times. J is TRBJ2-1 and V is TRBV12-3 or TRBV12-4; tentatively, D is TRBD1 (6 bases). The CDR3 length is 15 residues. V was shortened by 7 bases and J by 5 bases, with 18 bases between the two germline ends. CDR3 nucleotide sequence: TGTGCCAGCACCCCTCAGGGGTTTCGCCACAATGAGCAGTTCTTC. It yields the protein CASTPQGFRHNEQFF.

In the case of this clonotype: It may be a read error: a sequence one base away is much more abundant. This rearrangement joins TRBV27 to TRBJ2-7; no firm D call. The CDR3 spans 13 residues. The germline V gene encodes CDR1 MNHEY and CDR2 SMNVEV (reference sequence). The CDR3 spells CASRLAPSMEQCF. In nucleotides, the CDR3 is TGTGCCAGCAGGCTGGCCCCCTCCATGGAGCAGTGCTTC.

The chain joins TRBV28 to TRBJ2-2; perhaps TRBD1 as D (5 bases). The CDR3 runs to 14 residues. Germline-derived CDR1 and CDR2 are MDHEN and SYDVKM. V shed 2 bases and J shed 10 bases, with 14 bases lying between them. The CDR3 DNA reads TGTGCCAGCAGTTTAAACAGGTTTGCCGTGGAGCTGTTTTTT. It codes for CASSLNRFAVELFF.

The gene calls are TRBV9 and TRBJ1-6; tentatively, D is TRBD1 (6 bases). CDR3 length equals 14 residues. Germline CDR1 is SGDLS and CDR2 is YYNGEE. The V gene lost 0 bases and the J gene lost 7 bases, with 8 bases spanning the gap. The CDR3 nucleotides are TGTGCCAGCAGCGTAGGTGGGGGCAATTCACCCCTCCACTTT. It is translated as CASSVGGGNSPLHF.

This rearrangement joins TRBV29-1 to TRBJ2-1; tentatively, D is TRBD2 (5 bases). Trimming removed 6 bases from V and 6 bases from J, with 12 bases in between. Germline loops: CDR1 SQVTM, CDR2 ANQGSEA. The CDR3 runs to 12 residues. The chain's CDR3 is CSVPLAFNEQFF. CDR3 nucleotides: TGCAGCGTCCCCCTAGCCTTCAATGAGCAGTTCTTC.

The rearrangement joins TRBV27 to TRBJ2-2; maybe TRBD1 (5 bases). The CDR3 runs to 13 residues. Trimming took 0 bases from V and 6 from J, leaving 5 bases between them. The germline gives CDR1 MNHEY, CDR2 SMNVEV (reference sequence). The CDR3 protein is CASSLSRAGELFF. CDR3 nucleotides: TGTGCCAGCAGTTTATCCAGGGCCGGGGAGCTGTTTTTT.

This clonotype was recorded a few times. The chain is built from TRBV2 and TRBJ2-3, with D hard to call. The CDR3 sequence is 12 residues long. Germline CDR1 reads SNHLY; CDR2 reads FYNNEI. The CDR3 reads CLGRSDTDTQYF. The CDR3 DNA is TGTTTGGGCAGGAGTGACACAGATACGCAGTATTTT.

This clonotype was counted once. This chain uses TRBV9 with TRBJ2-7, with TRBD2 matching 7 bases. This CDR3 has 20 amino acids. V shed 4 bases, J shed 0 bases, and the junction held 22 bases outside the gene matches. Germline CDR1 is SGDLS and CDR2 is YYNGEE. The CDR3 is CASSLRIGLVGHKSSYEQYF. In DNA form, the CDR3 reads TGTGCCAGCAGCTTACGTATCGGACTAGTGGGTCATAAGAGCTCCTACGAGCAGTACTTC.

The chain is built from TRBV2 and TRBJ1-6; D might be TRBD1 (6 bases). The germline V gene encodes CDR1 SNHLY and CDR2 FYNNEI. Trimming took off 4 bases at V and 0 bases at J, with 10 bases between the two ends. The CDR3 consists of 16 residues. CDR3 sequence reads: CASSVVGGSYNSPLHF. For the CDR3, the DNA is TGTGCCAGCAGTGTGGTAGGGGGCTCCTATAATTCACCCCTCCACTTT.

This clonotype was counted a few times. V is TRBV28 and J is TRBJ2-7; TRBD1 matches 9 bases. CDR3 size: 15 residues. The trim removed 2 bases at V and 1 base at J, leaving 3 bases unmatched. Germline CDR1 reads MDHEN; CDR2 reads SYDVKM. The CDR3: CASSLAGTGSYEQYF. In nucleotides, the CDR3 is TGTGCCAGCAGTTTAGCAGGGACAGGGTCCTACGAGCAGTACTTC.

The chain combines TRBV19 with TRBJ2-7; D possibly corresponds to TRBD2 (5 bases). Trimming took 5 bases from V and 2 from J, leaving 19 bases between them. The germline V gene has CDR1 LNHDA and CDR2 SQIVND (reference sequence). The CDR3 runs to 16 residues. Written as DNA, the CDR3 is TGTGCCAGTAGTTCCCAGTTCGGAGCGGCCCCCTACGAGCAGTACTTC. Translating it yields CASSSQFGAAPYEQYF.

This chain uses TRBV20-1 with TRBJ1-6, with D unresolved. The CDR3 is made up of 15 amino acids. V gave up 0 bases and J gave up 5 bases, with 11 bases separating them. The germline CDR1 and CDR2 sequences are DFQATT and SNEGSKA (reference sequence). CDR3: CSARDMAGNNSPLHF. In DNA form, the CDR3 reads TGCAGTGCTAGAGATATGGCCGGTAATAATTCACCCCTCCACTTT.

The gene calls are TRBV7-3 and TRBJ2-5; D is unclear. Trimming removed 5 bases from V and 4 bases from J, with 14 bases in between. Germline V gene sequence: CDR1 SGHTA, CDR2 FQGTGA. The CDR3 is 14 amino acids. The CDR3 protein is CASSRSPTRETQYF. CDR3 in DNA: TGTGCCAGCAGCAGGAGTCCGACCAGAGAGACCCAGTACTTC. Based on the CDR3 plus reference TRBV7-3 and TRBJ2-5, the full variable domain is GAGVSQTPSNKVTEKGKYVELRCDPISGHTALYWYRQSLGQGPEFLIYFQGTGAADDSGLPNDRFFAVRPEGSVSTLKIQRTERGDSAVYLCASSRSPTRETQYFGPGTRLLVL.